The 2 T cell receptor beta chains reported below all come from one sample, sequenced in a study of T-cell memory formation after mild COVID-19. TCRdb recomputed calls from the 5' RACE reads with MiXCR, one row per CDR3 protein. The data hold 84,000 or so distinct CDR3 sequences, with over 11% observed a single time. Sequences were obtained from PBMCs or a T cell subset sorted from them (not recorded which). Source of these receptors: an adult woman who had mild COVID-19 (a few samples of this study predate the infection). Cell type and time point are not known.

This clonotype was counted between two and nine times. V is TRBV30 and J is TRBJ2-7, with 10 bases fitting TRBD1. Unmatched junction bases numbered 9, after V lost 5 bases and J lost 5 bases. Germline-derived CDR1 and CDR2 are GTSNPN and SVGIG (reference sequence). CDR3 size: 14 residues. The CDR3 region is CAWGGRTGGNEQYF. DNA of the CDR3: TGTGCCTGGGGAGGCCGGACAGGGGGTAACGAGCAGTACTTC.

The sample holds a few counts of this clonotype. The J gene is TRBJ2-7, the V gene TRBV9; no clear D gene. Germline V gene lookup returns CDR1 SGDLS and CDR2 YYNGEE. The CDR3 runs to 16 residues. Trimming pared 4 bases from V and 5 bases from J, leaving 22 bases between. Here the CDR3 reads CASSPPSGRQGDEQYF. Here the CDR3 DNA reads TGTGCCAGCAGCCCCCCTTCGGGCAGGCAAGGCGACGAGCAGTACTTC. Full variable domain (outside the CDR3, taken from reference TRBV9 and TRBJ2-7): DSGVTQTPKHLITATGQRVTLRCSPRSGDLSVYWYQQSLDQGLQFLIQYYNGEERAKGNILERFSAQQFPDLHSELNLSSLELGDSALYFCASSPPSGRQGDEQYFGPGTRLTVT.